What follows are 20 T cell receptor beta chains derived from one specimen sequenced in a study of glioma-infiltrating T cells. Amplification of TCR alpha and beta CDR3 regions from RNA used iRepertoire nested multiplex PCR. TCRdb re-called the multiplex PCR reads with MiXCR, one entry per CDR3 protein. The repertoire holds more than 85,000 distinct CDR3 sequences, with less than 30% as singletons. The sequenced material came from glioma tissue, nonneoplastic brain tissue, or PBMCs (not recorded which). The receptors derive from a human donor with low-grade glioma or glioblastoma, undergoing nonglioma brain surgery, or in good health (not recorded which).

This clonotype was picked up many times. This rearrangement joins TRBV27 to TRBJ1-1, with D unresolved. The V and J ends lost 2 bases and 4 bases respectively, with 11 bases between them. This CDR3 has 14 residues. The germline V gene encodes CDR1 MNHEY and CDR2 SMNVEV (reference sequence). CDR3 DNA: TGTGCCAGCAGTTTAGTGGGGAAGGCCACTGAAGCTTTCTTT. It codes for CASSLVGKATEAFF.

This clonotype has at least ten counts. The V and J genes are TRBV2 and TRBJ2-1; 11 nucleotides align to TRBD2. CDR3 length equals 18 residues. Germline V gene sequence: CDR1 SNHLY, CDR2 FYNNEI. V shed 2 bases, J shed 0 bases, and the junction held 6 bases outside the gene matches. CDR3 sequence reads: CASSEPGLAGPSYNEQFF. The CDR3 DNA reads TGTGCCAGCAGTGAACCCGGACTAGCGGGTCCCTCCTACAATGAGCAGTTCTTC.

The gene calls are TRBV30 and TRBJ1-1; TRBD1 might be the D (5 bases). The germline V and J ends were trimmed by 7 bases and 2 bases, with 14 bases remaining between them. The length of the CDR3 is 13 residues. CDR1 GTSNPN and CDR2 SVGIG come from the germline V gene (reference sequence). The CDR3 spells CAFSRDANTEAFF. CDR3 sequence (DNA): TGTGCCTTTTCCCGGGACGCTAACACTGAAGCTTTCTTT.

This clonotype has just a few counts. The rearrangement uses TRBV5-1 and TRBJ2-6, with TRBD1 identical over 7 bases. V dropped 7 bases and J dropped 0; count of bases not matched to a gene: 13. Germline-derived CDR1 and CDR2 are SGHRS and YFSETQ. The CDR3 has 18 residues. CDR3 loop: CASHSGQAIFSGANVLTF. The CDR3 bases are TGCGCCAGCCATTCAGGACAGGCGATTTTCTCTGGGGCCAACGTCCTGACTTTC.

This clonotype came up a few times. A read error may be the cause here, since a much bigger clone is one base away. The rearrangement links TRBV20-1 to TRBJ2-4; D gene unclear. V was clipped by 3 bases and J by 6 bases, with 12 bases between them. The CDR3 extends over 13 amino acids. Looked up from germline, CDR1 is DFQATT and CDR2 is SNEGSKA (reference sequence). This chain's CDR3 is CSARFPTPNIQYF. In nucleotides, the CDR3 is TGCAGTGCTAGGTTTCCTACCCCAAACATTCAGTACTTC.

This clonotype was counted many times. V gene TRBV18 combines with J gene TRBJ1-1; TRBD1 matches 8 bases. CDR3 size: 15 residues. Trimming cost V 3 bases and J 1 base; bases outside gene matches: 4. Germline-derived CDR1 and CDR2 are KGHSH and LQKENI. The CDR3 protein is CASSPAGTGNTEAFF. The CDR3 DNA is TGTGCCAGCTCACCGGCTGGGACAGGGAACACTGAAGCTTTCTTT. Drawing the rest from reference TRBV18 and TRBJ1-1, the complete variable domain is NAGVMQNPRHLVRRRGQEARLRCSPMKGHSHVYWYRQLPEEGLKFMVYLQKENIIDESGMPKERFSAEFPKEGPSILRIQQVVRGDSAAYFCASSPAGTGNTEAFFGQGTRLTVV.

Concerning this clonotype itself: One base away lies a much larger clone, so this may be a sequencing read error. The rearrangement links TRBV9 to TRBJ2-1; 9 nucleotides line up with TRBD2. Trimming cost V 5 bases and J 8 bases; bases outside gene matches: 17. CDR3 size: 17 residues. CDR1 SGDLS and CDR2 YYNGEE come from the germline V gene. CDR3 in DNA: TGTGCCAGCAGTTATAGTCTGACTAGCGGTCGGTGGGATGAGCAGTTCTTC. This codes for CASSYSLTSGRWDEQFF. The full variable domain, with the rest looked up from reference TRBV9 and TRBJ2-1, is DSGVTQTPKHLITATGQRVTLRCSPRSGDLSVYWYQQSLDQGLQFLIQYYNGEERAKGNILERFSAQQFPDLHSELNLSSLELGDSALYFCASSYSLTSGRWDEQFFGPGTRLTVL.

This clonotype turned up a few times. A much larger clone differs from this one at a single base, so this may be a read error. The chain carries TRBV5-4 and TRBJ2-3; 13 bases are a match to TRBD2. CDR1 and CDR2 (germline): SGHNT, YYREEE (reference sequence). The CDR3 is 16 residues long. The CDR3 coding sequence is TGTGCCAGCAGCCAAACTAGCGGGGGGGCCAAAGATGCGCAGTATTTT. Residues: CASSQTSGGAKDAQYF.

About this clonotype itself: Likely a read error: the CDR3 ends without its conserved phenylalanine or tryptophan. J is TRBJ2-1 and V is TRBV4-2, with 9 bases fitting TRBD2. V dropped 1 base and J dropped 10; count of bases not matched to a gene: 14. Germline CDR1 is LGHNA and CDR2 is YNFKEQ. CDR3 length: 17 residues. The CDR3 nucleotides are TGTGCCAGCAGCCAAGGAGGGAGCGGGGGGCGGGGGGAGGAGCAGTTCCTC. Residues: CASSQGGSGGRGEEQFL.

Remarks on this clonotype: A much larger clone sits a single nucleotide away, making a read error possible. DNA of the CDR3: TGTGCCAGCTCACCGCGAGCTAACAAGCAGCCCCAGCATTTT. Its protein product is CASSPRANKQPQHF. The rearrangement joins TRBV18 to TRBJ1-5; D call uncertain. The CDR3 runs 14 residues. Looked up from germline, CDR1 is KGHSH and CDR2 is LQKENI. V was shortened by 3 bases and J by 7 bases, with 13 bases between the two germline ends.

In this sample, this clonotype turned up many times. This chain uses TRBV6-1 with TRBJ2-7; 12 nucleotides match TRBD2. Germline CDR1 MNHNS, CDR2 SASEGT. V lost 6 bases and J lost 3; bases outside the gene matches: 3. The CDR3 loop spans 14 amino acids. CDR3: CASSPTSGGYEQYF. Here the CDR3 DNA reads TGTGCCAGCAGCCCGACTAGCGGGGGCTACGAGCAGTACTTC.

This clonotype was seen many times. This chain connects TRBV6-2 or TRBV6-3 to TRBJ1-1; a possible D gene is TRBD1 (5 bases). Germline V lookup: CDR1 MNHEY, CDR2 SVGEGT. The CDR3 has 16 amino acids. V shed 1 base and J shed 1 base, with 13 bases lying between them. The CDR3 coding sequence is TGTGCCAGCAGTTACTTTCCAGGGCAGCCGAACACTGAAGCTTTCTTT. It yields the protein CASSYFPGQPNTEAFF.

The table lists this clonotype with many counts. The J gene is TRBJ2-5, the V gene TRBV11-3, with TRBD2 as a possible D gene (6 bases). The CDR3 covers 18 residues. Germline assignment: CDR1 SGHNT and CDR2 YENEEA. The V gene lost 0 bases and the J gene lost 0 bases, with 17 bases spanning the gap. The CDR3 DNA follows: TGTGCCAGCAGCTTAGATCGGTGGCTAGCGCCCCACCAAGAGACCCAGTACTTC. As protein: CASSLDRWLAPHQETQYF.

The chain links TRBV27 to TRBJ2-3; TRBD2 might be the D (6 bases). The ends were cut back, 5 bases at V and 5 bases at J, with 17 bases in the middle. Germline V lookup: CDR1 MNHEY, CDR2 SMNVEV (reference sequence). The CDR3 sequence is 15 residues long. CDR3 DNA: TGTGCCAGCAGTCTTATTCCGGGAGAACGAGATACGCAGTATTTT. Translated, it gives CASSLIPGERDTQYF.

Regarding this clonotype: A much larger clone sits a single nucleotide away, making a read error possible. The chain combines TRBV11-2 with TRBJ1-3, with D perhaps TRBD1 (5 bases). This CDR3 has 12 residues. The germline V gene has CDR1 SGHAT and CDR2 FQNNGV. The CDR3 reads CASSPQGNIIYF. The CDR3 region has the DNA TGTGCCAGCAGCCCCCAGGGAAACATCATATATTTT.

This clonotype was observed at least ten times. This chain joins TRBV7-9 and TRBJ2-5; 9 bases agree with TRBD1. The CDR3 spans 15 residues. CDR1 is SEHNR and CDR2 is FQNEAQ in the germline V gene (reference sequence). With V trimmed by 3 bases and J by 0 bases, 2 bases remained unmatched. The CDR3 region is CASSFRDRDQETQYF. CDR3 nucleotide sequence: TGTGCCAGCAGCTTCCGGGACAGGGACCAAGAGACCCAGTACTTC. Looking up the rest from reference TRBV7-9 and TRBJ2-5 gives the full variable domain: DTGVSQNPRHKITKRGQNVTFRCDPISEHNRLYWYRQTLGQGPEFLTYFQNEAQLEKSRLLSDRFSAERPKGSFSTLEIQRTEQGDSAMYLCASSFRDRDQETQYFGPGTRLLVL.

This clonotype occurred many times. The gene calls are TRBV3-1 and TRBJ1-5, with D maybe TRBD1 (6 bases). The CDR3 runs 16 residues. From germline, CDR1 is LGHDT and CDR2 YNNKEL (reference sequence). Trimming removed 0 bases from V and 5 bases from J, with 14 bases in between. Written as DNA, the CDR3 is TGTGCCAGCAGCCAAGATCATGCGACAGGTCATCAGCCCCAGCATTTT. Its protein is CASSQDHATGHQPQHF.

This clonotype was detected ten times or more. The chain recombines TRBV9 with TRBJ2-5, with TRBD2 identical over 9 bases. The CDR3 spans 15 residues. The trim removed 0 bases at V and 5 bases at J, leaving 5 bases unmatched. Per germline, CDR1 SGDLS and CDR2 YYNGEE. The CDR3 nucleotides are TGTGCCAGCAGCGTAGGCCAGCGGGAGGTGGAGACCCAGTACTTC. This gives the protein CASSVGQREVETQYF. Filled out from reference TRBV9 and TRBJ2-5, the complete variable domain reads DSGVTQTPKHLITATGQRVTLRCSPRSGDLSVYWYQQSLDQGLQFLIQYYNGEERAKGNILERFSAQQFPDLHSELNLSSLELGDSALYFCASSVGQREVETQYFGPGTRLLVL.

This clonotype showed up many times. The CDR3 reads CASTSRATEAFF. DNA of the CDR3: TGTGCCAGTACATCCAGGGCAACTGAAGCTTTCTTT. The chain links TRBV19 to TRBJ1-1; D might be TRBD1 (5 bases). The ends were cut back, 7 bases at V and 5 bases at J, with 11 bases in the middle. In germline, CDR1 is LNHDA, CDR2 SQIVND (reference sequence). The CDR3 consists of 12 residues.

This clonotype has a count of ten or more. This chain uses TRBV29-1 with TRBJ2-5; TRBD1 aligns across 8 bases. The V segment lost 7 bases and the J segment 5 bases; nucleotides outside the gene matches: 6. Per germline, CDR1 SQVTM and CDR2 ANQGSEA. The CDR3 totals 12 residues. In nucleotides, the CDR3 is TGCAGCGGTGACAGGGGACAGGAGACCCAGTACTTC. Amino acid sequence: CSGDRGQETQYF.